This T cell receptor beta chain appears in the sequencing data of a study of spatial heterogeneity in lung cancer. Study-wide background: The mean occurrence of each unique TCR and UMI combination in raw reads exceeded eight. Study-wide results and caveats: Expanded tumor TCRs that were ubiquitous appeared in blood more at resection than follow-up.

V was pared by 4 bases and J by 4 bases, with 10 bases between. Germline V gene data show CDR1 as SGHVS and CDR2 as FQNEAQ. The length of the CDR3 is 13 residues. Points on this clonotype: Its antigen is not known.

Single TCR cDNA molecules each had their own unique molecular identifier. TCRdb reprocessed the 5' RACE reads with MiXCR, giving one entry per CDR3 protein. The table has under 100,000 distinct CDR3 sequences, around 9% seen once; the top ten hold 6.9%. Time point here: sample taken at primary tumor resection. Unsorted whole RNA from tumor, nontumor lung or frozen PBMC underwent sequencing. The donor group consisted of around 66 patients who had untreated, early-stage non-small cell lung cancer. The specimen comprised PBMCs, sampled at surgery. The rearrangement joins TRBV7-8 to TRBJ1-2, with D perhaps TRBD1 (6 bases). The receptor's source is a male donor with early-stage non-small cell lung cancer. The chain's CDR3 is CASSSDRLYGYTF. The CDR3 region has the DNA TGTGCCAGCAGCTCCGACAGGCTCTATGGCTACACCTTC.